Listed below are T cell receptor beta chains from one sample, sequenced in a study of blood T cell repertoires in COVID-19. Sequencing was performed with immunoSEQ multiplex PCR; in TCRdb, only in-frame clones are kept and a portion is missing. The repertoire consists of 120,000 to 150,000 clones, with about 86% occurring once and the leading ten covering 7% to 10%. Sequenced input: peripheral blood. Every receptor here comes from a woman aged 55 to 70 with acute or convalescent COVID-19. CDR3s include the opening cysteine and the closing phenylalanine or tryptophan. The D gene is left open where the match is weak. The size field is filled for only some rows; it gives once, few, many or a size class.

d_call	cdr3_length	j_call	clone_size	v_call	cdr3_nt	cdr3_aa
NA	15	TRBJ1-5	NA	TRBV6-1	TGTGCCAGCAGTGATAGGGCAGGGACTGATCAGCCCCAGCATTTT	CASSDRAGTDQPQHF
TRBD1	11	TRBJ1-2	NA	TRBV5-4	TGTGCCAGCGGACAGGAAGATGGCTACACCTTC	CASGQEDGYTF
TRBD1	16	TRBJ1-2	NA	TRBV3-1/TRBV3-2	TGTGCCAGCAGCCAAGATCCCCGCGCAGGGGGCCGTGGCTACACCTTC	CASSQDPRAGGRGYTF
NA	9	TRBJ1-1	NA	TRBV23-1	TGCGCCGGCTCCCCTGAAGCTTTCTTT	CAGSPEAFF
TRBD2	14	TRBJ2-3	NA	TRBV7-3	TGTGCCAGCAGCCTCCGGGGGGAGGTAGATACGCAGTATTTT	CASSLRGEVDTQYF
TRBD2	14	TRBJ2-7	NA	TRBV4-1	TGCGCCAGCAGCCAAGATCTGGCAGGGAGGGTGCAGTACTTC	CASSQDLAGRVQYF
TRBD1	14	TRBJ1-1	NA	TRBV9	TGTGCCAGCAGTTTAGGGGGCTCAAGCACTGAAGCTTTCTTT	CASSLGGSSTEAFF
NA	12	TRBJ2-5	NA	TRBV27	TGTGCCAGCAGTTCCAGGGGAGAGACCCAGTACTTC	CASSSRGETQYF
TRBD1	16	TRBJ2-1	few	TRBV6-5	TGTGCCAGCAGTTTTTGGGACAGGAGCTCCTACAATGAGCAGTTCTTC	CASSFWDRSSYNEQFF
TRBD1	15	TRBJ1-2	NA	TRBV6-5	TGTGCCAGCAGACCTCCGGGACAGGGGGCGCGGGGCTACACCTTC	CASRPPGQGARGYTF
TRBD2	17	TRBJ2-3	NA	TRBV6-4	TGTGCCAGCAGTGAACTAGCGGGGGGGTCTAGCACAGATACGCAGTATTTT	CASSELAGGSSTDTQYF
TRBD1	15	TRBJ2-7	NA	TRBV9	TGTGCCAGCAGCCCCCTAGGGACAGGGTCCTACGAGCAGTACTTC	CASSPLGTGSYEQYF
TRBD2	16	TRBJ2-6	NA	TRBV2	TGTGCCAGCATGCTAGCGGGGTACTCTGGGGCCAACGTCCTGACTTTC	CASMLAGYSGANVLTF